This TCR beta chain was recorded in a study of T cell repertoires in cytomegalovirus infection. Study context: Matching HLA type, along with CMV infection, was indicated by public TCR beta signatures.

Points from the study as a whole: The ex vivo response was dominated by HLA-C-restricted CMV-specific TCR beta clonotypes. Pooled public TCR beta family frequency picked out CMV carriers with the relevant HLA.

TCRdb fed the reads into MiXCR, producing one record per CDR3 protein. The sample includes under 850,000 distinct CDR3 sequences, approximately 33% seen only once; the top ten take about 20%. Germline-derived CDR1 and CDR2 are SGHTA and FQGNSA. Trimming shortened V by 8 bases and J by 2 bases, and 13 bases separated the two germline ends. The CDR3 is made up of 14 amino acids. This clonotype was counted ten times or more. Its antigen remains unidentified. The source of this sequence is a human donor in good health (CMV status not recorded). Some clones in this sample may be carry-over from other donors' samples. The chain combines TRBV7-2 with TRBJ2-1; a weak D match, TRBD2 (5 bases). The source material was cultured PBMCs, sampled from culture after CMV antigen stimulation. This CDR3 is CASGYLRAYNEQFF. The CDR3 DNA sequence: TGTGCCAGCGGCTATCTGAGGGCCTACAATGAGCAGTTCTTC.